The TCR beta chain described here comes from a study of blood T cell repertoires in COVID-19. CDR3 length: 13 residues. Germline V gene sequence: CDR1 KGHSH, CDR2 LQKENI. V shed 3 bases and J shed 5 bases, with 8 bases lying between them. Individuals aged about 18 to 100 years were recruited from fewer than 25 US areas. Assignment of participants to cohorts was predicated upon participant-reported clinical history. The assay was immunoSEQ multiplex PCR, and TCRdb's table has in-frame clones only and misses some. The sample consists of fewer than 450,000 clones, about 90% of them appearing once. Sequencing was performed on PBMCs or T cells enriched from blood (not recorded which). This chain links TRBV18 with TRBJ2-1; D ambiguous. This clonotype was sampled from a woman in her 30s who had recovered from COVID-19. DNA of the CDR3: TGTGCCAGCTCACCTACAGTCAACAATGAGCAGTTCTTC. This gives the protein CASSPTVNNEQFF.